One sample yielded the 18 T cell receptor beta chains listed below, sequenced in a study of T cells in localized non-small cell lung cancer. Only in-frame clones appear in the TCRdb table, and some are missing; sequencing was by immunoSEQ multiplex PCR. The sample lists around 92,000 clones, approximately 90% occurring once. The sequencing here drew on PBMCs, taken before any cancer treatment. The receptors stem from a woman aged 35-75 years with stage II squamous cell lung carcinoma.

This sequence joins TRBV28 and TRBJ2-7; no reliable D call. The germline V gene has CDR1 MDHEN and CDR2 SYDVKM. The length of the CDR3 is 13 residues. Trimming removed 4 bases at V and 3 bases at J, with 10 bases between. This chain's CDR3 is CASSSISLYEQYF. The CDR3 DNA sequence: TGTGCCAGCAGTTCCATCAGTCTCTACGAGCAGTACTTC.

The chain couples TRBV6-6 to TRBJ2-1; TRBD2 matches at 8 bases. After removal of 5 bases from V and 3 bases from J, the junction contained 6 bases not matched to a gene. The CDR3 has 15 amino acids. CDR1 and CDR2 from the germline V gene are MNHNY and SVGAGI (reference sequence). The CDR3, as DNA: TGTGCCAGCAGTAAGGCCGGGGGGGACTACAATGAGCAGTTCTTC. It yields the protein CASSKAGGDYNEQFF.

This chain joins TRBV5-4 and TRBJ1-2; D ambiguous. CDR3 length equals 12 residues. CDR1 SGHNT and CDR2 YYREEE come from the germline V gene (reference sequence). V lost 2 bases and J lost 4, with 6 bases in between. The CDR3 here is CASSLPGYGYTF. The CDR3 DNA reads TGTGCCAGCAGCTTACCAGGCTATGGCTACACCTTC.

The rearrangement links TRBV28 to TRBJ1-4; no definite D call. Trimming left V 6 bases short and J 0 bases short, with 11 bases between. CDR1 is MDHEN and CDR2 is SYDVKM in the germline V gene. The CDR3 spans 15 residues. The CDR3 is CASRGSGATNEKLFF. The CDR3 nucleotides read TGTGCCAGCAGGGGTTCCGGTGCAACTAATGAAAAACTGTTTTTT.

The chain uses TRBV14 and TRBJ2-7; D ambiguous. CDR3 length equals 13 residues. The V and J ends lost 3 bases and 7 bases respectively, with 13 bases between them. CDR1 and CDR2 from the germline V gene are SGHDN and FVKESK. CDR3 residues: CASSHNVPGEQYF. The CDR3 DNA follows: TGTGCCAGCAGCCACAACGTACCTGGGGAGCAGTACTTC.

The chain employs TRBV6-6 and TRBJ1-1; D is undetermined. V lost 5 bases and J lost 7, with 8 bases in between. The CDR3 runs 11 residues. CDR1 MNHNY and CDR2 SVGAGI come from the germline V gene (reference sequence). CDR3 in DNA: TGTGCCAGCAGTCCGGCCTATGAAGCTTTCTTT. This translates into CASSPAYEAFF.

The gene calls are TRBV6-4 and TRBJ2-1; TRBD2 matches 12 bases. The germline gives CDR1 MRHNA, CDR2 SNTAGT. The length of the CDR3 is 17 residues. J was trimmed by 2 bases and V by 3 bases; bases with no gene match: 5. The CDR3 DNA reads TGTGCCAGCAGTGAGCTAGCGGGGGGGCAGGCCTACAATGAGCAGTTCTTC. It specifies CASSELAGGQAYNEQFF.

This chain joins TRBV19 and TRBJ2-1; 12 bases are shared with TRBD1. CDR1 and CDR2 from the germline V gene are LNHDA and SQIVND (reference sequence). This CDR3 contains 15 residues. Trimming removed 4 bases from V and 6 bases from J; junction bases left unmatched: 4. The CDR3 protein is CASSTGQGAGNEQFF. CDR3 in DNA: TGTGCCAGTAGTACGGGACAGGGGGCTGGCAATGAGCAGTTCTTC.

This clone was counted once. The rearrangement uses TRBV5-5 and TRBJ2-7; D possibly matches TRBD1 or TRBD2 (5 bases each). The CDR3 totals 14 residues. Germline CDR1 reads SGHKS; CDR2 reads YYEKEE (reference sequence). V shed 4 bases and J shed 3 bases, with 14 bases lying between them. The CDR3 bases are TGTGCCAGCAGCCTGGGGACGGGCCTCTACGAGCAGTACTTC. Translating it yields CASSLGTGLYEQYF.

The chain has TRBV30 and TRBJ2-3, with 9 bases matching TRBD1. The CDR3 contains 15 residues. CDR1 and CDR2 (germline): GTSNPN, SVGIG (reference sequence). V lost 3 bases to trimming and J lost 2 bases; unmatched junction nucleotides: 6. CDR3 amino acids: CAWRGQGPYTDTQYF. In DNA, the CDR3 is TGTGCCTGGAGAGGACAGGGGCCCTACACAGATACGCAGTATTTT.

The CDR3 DNA is TGTGCCAGCAGCGTCTCGGGGGGGCGCACTGAAGCTTTCTTT. Translating gives CASSVSGGRTEAFF. The J gene is TRBJ1-1, the V gene TRBV9; tentative D call: TRBD1 (6 bases). Germline CDR1 reads SGDLS; CDR2 reads YYNGEE. Deletions cut 2 bases from V and 4 bases from J, with 12 bases between. The CDR3 has 14 residues. The variable domain in full, with the rest retrieved from reference TRBV9 and TRBJ1-1, is DSGVTQTPKHLITATGQRVTLRCSPRSGDLSVYWYQQSLDQGLQFLIQYYNGEERAKGNILERFSAQQFPDLHSELNLSSLELGDSALYFCASSVSGGRTEAFFGQGTRLTVV.

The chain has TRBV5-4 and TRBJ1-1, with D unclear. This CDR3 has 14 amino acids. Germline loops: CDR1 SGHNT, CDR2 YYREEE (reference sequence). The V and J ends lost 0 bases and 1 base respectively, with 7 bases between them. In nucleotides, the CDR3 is TGTGCCAGCAGCTTGGGCCAACGGAACACTGAAGCTTTCTTT. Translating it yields CASSLGQRNTEAFF.

CDR3 amino acids: CAWSLDSAATGELFF. The DNA for the CDR3 is TGTGCCTGGAGCTTAGACAGCGCAGCCACCGGGGAGCTGTTTTTT. The rearrangement uses TRBV30 and TRBJ2-2; perhaps TRBD1 as D (5 bases). V gave up 3 bases and J gave up 4 bases, with 15 bases separating them. Germline CDR1 and CDR2: GTSNPN and SVGIG (reference sequence). The CDR3 totals 15 residues.

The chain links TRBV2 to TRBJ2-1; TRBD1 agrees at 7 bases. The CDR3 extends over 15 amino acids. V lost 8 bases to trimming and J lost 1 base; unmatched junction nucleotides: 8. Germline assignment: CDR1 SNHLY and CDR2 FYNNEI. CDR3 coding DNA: TGTGCCAGCGACGTAGGGGGCCCTTCCTACAATGAGCAGTTCTTC. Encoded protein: CASDVGGPSYNEQFF.

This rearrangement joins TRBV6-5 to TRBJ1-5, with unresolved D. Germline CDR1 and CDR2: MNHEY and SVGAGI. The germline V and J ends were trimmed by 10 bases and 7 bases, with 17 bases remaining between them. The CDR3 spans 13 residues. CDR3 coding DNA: TGTGCCACCAGAATGGGGTTCGGCCAGCCCCAGCATTTT. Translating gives CATRMGFGQPQHF.

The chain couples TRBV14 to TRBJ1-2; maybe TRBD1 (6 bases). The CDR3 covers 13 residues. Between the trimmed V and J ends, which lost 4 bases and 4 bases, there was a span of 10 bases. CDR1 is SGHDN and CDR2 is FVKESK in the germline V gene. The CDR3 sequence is CASSRDTLYGYTF. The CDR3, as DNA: TGTGCCAGCAGCCGGGACACCCTCTATGGCTACACCTTC. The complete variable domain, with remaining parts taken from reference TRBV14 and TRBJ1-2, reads EAGVTQFPSHSVIEKGQTVTLRCDPISGHDNLYWYRRVMGKEIKFLLHFVKESKQDESGMPNNRFLAERTGGTYSTLKVQPAELEDSGVYFCASSRDTLYGYTFGSGTRLTVV.

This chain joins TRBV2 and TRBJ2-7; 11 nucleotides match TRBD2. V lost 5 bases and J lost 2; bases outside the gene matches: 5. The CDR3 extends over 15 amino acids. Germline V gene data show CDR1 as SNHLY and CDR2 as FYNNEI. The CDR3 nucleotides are TGTGCCAGCAGTTCTCTAGCGGGGGGTACCTACGAGCAGTACTTC. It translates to CASSSLAGGTYEQYF.

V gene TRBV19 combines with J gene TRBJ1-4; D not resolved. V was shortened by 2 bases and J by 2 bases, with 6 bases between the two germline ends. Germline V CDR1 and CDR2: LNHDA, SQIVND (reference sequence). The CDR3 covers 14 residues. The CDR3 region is CASSIRTTNEKLFF. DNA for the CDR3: TGTGCCAGTAGTATAAGGACGACTAATGAAAAACTGTTTTTT.